The 31 T cell receptor beta chains in this list originate from one sample, sequenced in a study of T cell responses to AZD1222 COVID-19 vaccine. Profiled with immunoSEQ multiplex PCR; TCRdb holds only in-frame clones, not every one. The table lists 100,000 or so clones, over 80% of them singletons. Sequenced here: peripheral blood, sampled 28 days after the second AZD1222 dose. Source of these receptors: an adult who received the AZD1222 COVID-19 vaccine.

The gene calls are TRBV5-5 and TRBJ1-5, with D possibly being TRBD1 (5 bases). V was shortened by 3 bases and J by 2 bases, with 12 bases between the two germline ends. The CDR3 has 15 amino acids. The germline V gene has CDR1 SGHKS and CDR2 YYEKEE (reference sequence). CDR3 sequence (DNA): TGTGCCAGCAGCTGGGGTGGGGGAGGCAATCAGCCCCAGCATTTT. Translating gives CASSWGGGGNQPQHF.

J is TRBJ2-7 and V is TRBV19, with D perhaps TRBD2 (6 bases). The CDR3 consists of 16 residues. V dropped 2 bases and J dropped 3 bases, with 17 bases sitting between them. Germline-derived CDR1 and CDR2 are LNHDA and SQIVND (reference sequence). The CDR3 is CASSIRWGVNSYEQYF. The CDR3 DNA is TGTGCCAGTAGTATAAGGTGGGGGGTGAACAGCTACGAGCAGTACTTC.

V is TRBV14 and J is TRBJ1-6, with a possible D match to TRBD1 (6 bases). V lost 3 bases, J lost 10 bases, and 13 bases lay in between. CDR1 is SGHDN and CDR2 is FVKESK in the germline V gene. This CDR3 region has 14 residues. CDR3 in DNA: TGTGCCAGCAGCCATATAACAGGGCGGTCACCCCTCCACTTT. The encoded protein is CASSHITGRSPLHF. The entire variable domain, with the rest obtained from reference TRBV14 and TRBJ1-6, is as follows: EAGVTQFPSHSVIEKGQTVTLRCDPISGHDNLYWYRRVMGKEIKFLLHFVKESKQDESGMPNNRFLAERTGGTYSTLKVQPAELEDSGVYFCASSHITGRSPLHFGNGTRLTVT.

The V gene is TRBV28, the J gene TRBJ1-5; 7 nucleotides align to TRBD1. This CDR3 comprises 14 residues. Per the germline V gene, CDR1 is MDHEN and CDR2 is SYDVKM. J was trimmed by 6 bases and V by 4 bases; bases with no gene match: 6. The CDR3 spells CASSSTGEGQPQHF. In DNA form, the CDR3 reads TGTGCCAGCAGTTCAACAGGGGAGGGTCAGCCCCAGCATTTT.

The genes are TRBV28 and TRBJ2-7, with 8 bases that match TRBD1. The V gene's germline CDR1 is MDHEN and CDR2 SYDVKM. With V trimmed by 5 bases and J by 5 bases, 8 bases remained unmatched. The CDR3 is made up of 14 amino acids. CDR3 in amino acids: CASSTGGRTNEQYF. CDR3 DNA: TGTGCCAGCAGTACAGGGGGACGGACTAACGAGCAGTACTTC.

This chain joins TRBV7-2 and TRBJ2-3, with a possible D match to TRBD1 (6 bases). The CDR3 is 15 amino acids. In germline, CDR1 is SGHTA, CDR2 FQGNSA. Trimming removed 5 bases from V and 2 bases from J, with 14 bases in between. The CDR3 region has the DNA TGTGCCAGCAGCCCTGGACAGAACCCCACAGATACGCAGTATTTT. This sequence encodes CASSPGQNPTDTQYF.

This chain links TRBV7-2 with TRBJ1-1; maybe TRBD1 (5 bases). Germline CDR1 SGHTA, CDR2 FQGNSA. With 3 bases removed from V and 4 bases from J, the gap between germline ends came to 12 bases. The CDR3 is 14 amino acids. The CDR3 protein is CASSFQGFGTEAFF. The CDR3 DNA is TGTGCCAGCAGCTTCCAGGGTTTCGGCACTGAAGCTTTCTTT.

This chain uses TRBV24-1 with TRBJ2-3; 9 bases fit TRBD1. The length of the CDR3 is 16 residues. Germline CDR1 reads KGHDR; CDR2 reads SFDVKD. V lost 4 bases to trimming and J lost 0 bases; unmatched junction nucleotides: 4. The CDR3 reads CATSETGGPSTDTQYF. The CDR3 DNA is TGTGCCACCAGTGAGACAGGGGGTCCTAGCACAGATACGCAGTATTTT.

V usage is TRBV6-1 and J usage is TRBJ1-5, with unresolved D. CDR3 length equals 16 residues. Trimming removed 0 bases from V and 0 bases from J, with 9 bases in between. Germline V lookup: CDR1 MNHNS, CDR2 SASEGT. Written as DNA, the CDR3 is TGTGCCAGCAGTGAAGCGTCAGGCTATAGCAATCAGCCCCAGCATTTT. It yields the protein CASSEASGYSNQPQHF.

This chain uses TRBV6-2 or TRBV6-3 with TRBJ2-7, with a tentative D call TRBD1 (5 bases). The CDR3 has 17 residues. V was shortened by 4 bases and J by 2 bases, with 21 bases between the two germline ends. Germline CDR1 is MNHEY and CDR2 is SVGEGT. The CDR3 nucleotides are TGTGCCAGCAGTTGGCCCAGGGAATCAGGGATGCCCTACGAGCAGTACTTC. It specifies CASSWPRESGMPYEQYF.

The rearrangement joins TRBV5-1 to TRBJ1-2; D gene unclear. Germline V gene sequence: CDR1 SGHRS, CDR2 YFSETQ. The CDR3 extends over 12 amino acids. V was shortened by 7 bases and J by 4 bases, with 11 bases between the two germline ends. The CDR3 sequence is CASHEGRYGYTF. In DNA, the CDR3 is TGCGCCAGCCATGAAGGGCGCTATGGCTACACCTTC.

V usage is TRBV7-9 and J usage is TRBJ2-7; the D gene is possibly TRBD2 (6 bases). The germline V and J ends were trimmed by 0 bases and 6 bases, with 12 bases remaining between them. The CDR3 runs to 14 residues. From germline, CDR1 is SEHNR and CDR2 FQNEAQ (reference sequence). The CDR3 protein is CASSLAAGLVEQYF. Here the CDR3 DNA reads TGTGCCAGCAGCTTAGCTGCGGGATTAGTCGAGCAGTACTTC.

This clone was observed once. The genes are TRBV30 and TRBJ1-5; D is uncertain. V was shortened by 2 bases and J by 3 bases, with 8 bases between the two germline ends. CDR3 length: 13 residues. Germline CDR1 and CDR2: GTSNPN and SVGIG (reference sequence). In nucleotides, the CDR3 is TGTGCCTGGAGTATGGGTTCCAATCAGCCCCAGCATTTT. Translation gives CAWSMGSNQPQHF.

The chain employs TRBV5-1 and TRBJ1-1; D ambiguous. CDR1 SGHRS and CDR2 YFSETQ come from the germline V gene. The CDR3 has 14 residues. V lost 1 base and J 2 bases, leaving 9 bases between the germline ends. CDR3 protein: CASSLTGPNTEAFF. The CDR3, as DNA: TGCGCCAGCAGCTTGACGGGTCCCAACACTGAAGCTTTCTTT.

CDR3 region: CASSPPGPAGTEAFF. In DNA, the CDR3 is TGTGCCAGCAGCCCCCCGGGACCCGCCGGGACTGAAGCTTTCTTT. The V gene is TRBV6-6, the J gene TRBJ1-1; D may be TRBD1 (5 bases). V was trimmed by 6 bases and J by 5 bases, leaving 19 bases between them. The CDR3 totals 15 residues. The germline V gene has CDR1 MNHNY and CDR2 SVGAGI (reference sequence).

This clone was seen just once. The chain employs TRBV11-2 and TRBJ2-2, with D hard to call. The germline gives CDR1 SGHAT, CDR2 FQNNGV. The V end was cut by 1 base, the J end by 4 bases, with 13 bases between. CDR3 length equals 16 residues. In DNA, the CDR3 is TGTGCCAGCAGCTTAGGTAAAGCCTACGGCACCGGGGAGCTGTTTTTT. As protein: CASSLGKAYGTGELFF.

J is TRBJ1-2 and V is TRBV28; no firm D call. The CDR3 spans 12 residues. The germline V gene encodes CDR1 MDHEN and CDR2 SYDVKM. CDR3: CGTSTTSYGYTF. The CDR3 region has the DNA TGTGGAACTTCCACTACGAGTTATGGCTACACCTTC.

The chain has TRBV10-3 and TRBJ1-2; 7 bases agree with TRBD1. Per the germline V gene, CDR1 is ENHRY and CDR2 is SYGVKD. V was clipped by 7 bases and J by 6 bases; unmatched bases: 5. The CDR3 covers 12 residues. CDR3 amino acids: CAINTGVDGYTF. The CDR3, as DNA: TGTGCCATCAACACAGGGGTAGATGGCTACACCTTC.

The genes are TRBV7-9 and TRBJ2-7, with 8 positions matching TRBD2. This CDR3 contains 15 residues. Germline values: CDR1 SEHNR, CDR2 FQNEAQ (reference sequence). J was trimmed by 5 bases and V by 5 bases; bases with no gene match: 11. The CDR3 DNA follows: TGTGCCAGCAGCCATACTAGCGGTAGAGCCCACGAGCAGTACTTC. This encodes CASSHTSGRAHEQYF.

This chain links TRBV7-2 with TRBJ1-1; perhaps TRBD1 as D (5 bases). The CDR3 extends over 15 amino acids. Germline CDR1 reads SGHTA; CDR2 reads FQGNSA. Between the trimmed V and J ends, which lost 7 bases and 5 bases, there was a span of 20 bases. The CDR3 loop reads CASIKTRAGGTEAFF. CDR3 DNA sequence: TGTGCCAGCATCAAAACCAGGGCGGGTGGGACTGAAGCTTTCTTT.

DNA of the CDR3: TGTGCCAGCACCCCTGGGCTGGGGACCGGGGAGCTGTTTTTT. It specifies CASTPGLGTGELFF. The rearrangement links TRBV5-6 to TRBJ2-2, with D unclear. The CDR3 loop spans 14 amino acids. CDR1 SGHDT and CDR2 YYEEEE come from the germline V gene. V was cut by 6 bases and J by 5 bases, with 14 bases left in between.

The chain carries TRBV19 and TRBJ1-5; D gene ambiguous. Germline V CDR1 and CDR2: LNHDA, SQIVND (reference sequence). Deletions cut 10 bases from V and 5 bases from J, with 6 bases between. CDR3 length: 10 residues. DNA for the CDR3: TGTGCCACCGGGGATCAGCCCCAGCATTTT. Its protein product is CATGDQPQHF.

The chain recombines TRBV5-1 with TRBJ1-2; D perhaps matches TRBD1 (6 bases). The CDR3 length is 14 residues. Germline V lookup: CDR1 SGHRS, CDR2 YFSETQ. Deletions cut 3 bases from V and 10 bases from J, with 19 bases between. CDR3 in amino acids: CASSWDYRVSDYTF. CDR3 coding DNA: TGCGCCAGCAGCTGGGATTACAGGGTATCGGACTACACCTTC.

The chain recombines TRBV18 with TRBJ2-1; no clear D. V lost 2 bases and J 5 bases, leaving 7 bases between the germline ends. CDR1 is KGHSH and CDR2 is LQKENI in the germline V gene. This CDR3 region has 13 residues. The CDR3 loop reads CASSPGQDNEQFF. CDR3 DNA: TGTGCCAGCTCACCAGGCCAAGACAATGAGCAGTTCTTC.

The V gene is TRBV15, the J gene TRBJ2-5, with D unresolved. The V and J ends lost 0 bases and 5 bases respectively, with 7 bases between them. CDR3 size: 13 residues. Germline assignment: CDR1 LNHNV and CDR2 YYDKDF (reference sequence). In DNA, the CDR3 is TGTGCCACCAGCAGAGATCTAGGGGAGACCCAGTACTTC. Amino acids: CATSRDLGETQYF.

V gene TRBV27 combines with J gene TRBJ2-1, with no clear D. Trimming shortened V by 1 base and J by 7 bases, and 5 bases separated the two germline ends. The CDR3 has 12 amino acids. CDR1 is MNHEY, CDR2 SMNVEV, per germline (reference sequence). CDR3 sequence reads: CASSLYENEQFF. For the CDR3, the DNA is TGTGCCAGCAGTTTATATGAGAATGAGCAGTTCTTC.

V usage is TRBV28 and J usage is TRBJ1-1; D is ambiguous. Germline V gene lookup returns CDR1 MDHEN and CDR2 SYDVKM. The CDR3 extends over 15 amino acids. The ends were cut back, 3 bases at V and 3 bases at J, with 14 bases in the middle. The CDR3 region is CASSFQVGGHTEAFF. CDR3 bases: TGTGCCAGCAGTTTTCAAGTCGGTGGACACACTGAAGCTTTCTTT.

V is TRBV27 and J is TRBJ2-1, with TRBD1 identical over 12 bases. The CDR3 extends over 23 amino acids. Germline-derived CDR1 and CDR2 are MNHEY and SMNVEV (reference sequence). Germline trimming cut 5 bases from V and 3 bases from J; bases unmatched to any gene: 26. CDR3 in DNA: TGTGCCAGCAGTCCAGCAGTCCGCAGACCCGGGACAGGGGGCTTCTCTAGCTACAATGAGCAGTTCTTC. Translating gives CASSPAVRRPGTGGFSSYNEQFF.

This clone was detected once. This chain uses TRBV30 with TRBJ1-2; D is unresolved. V shed 1 base and J shed 8 bases, with 17 bases lying between them. The CDR3 loop spans 14 amino acids. From germline, CDR1 is GTSNPN and CDR2 SVGIG (reference sequence). The CDR3 region has the DNA TGTGCCTGGAGTGGTCGAGGTCGAAAGCAGGGCTACACCTTC. The encoded protein is CAWSGRGRKQGYTF.

This clone was picked up a small number of times. CDR3 residues: CASRPPTRGGSYEQYF. The CDR3, as DNA: TGTGCCAGCAGGCCTCCTACTAGAGGGGGCTCCTACGAGCAGTACTTC. The chain uses TRBV7-9 and TRBJ2-7; a possible D gene is TRBD1 (6 bases). V lost 6 bases and J 0 bases, leaving 18 bases between the germline ends. The CDR3 runs to 16 residues. CDR1 and CDR2 from the germline V gene are SEHNR and FQNEAQ (reference sequence).

The V and J genes are TRBV5-1 and TRBJ1-6; D possibly corresponds to TRBD1 (5 bases). The V end was cut by 0 bases, the J end by 5 bases, with 12 bases between. The CDR3 spans 16 residues. Germline V gene sequence: CDR1 SGHRS, CDR2 YFSETQ. The CDR3 coding sequence is TGCGCCAGCAGCTTGGCAGGGCTTCATAATAATTCACCCCTCCACTTT. Amino acid sequence: CASSLAGLHNNSPLHF.